This is a list of T cell receptor beta chains from one sample in a study of cytomegalovirus exposure and HLA in healthy donors. The method was immunoSEQ multiplex PCR; TCRdb's version includes in-frame clones alone and lacks a portion of them. The table has roughly 75,000 clones, around 94% seen once. Sequenced: PBMCs. Source of these receptors: a woman between 18 and 29 years old in good health and CMV-seronegative. The CDR3 runs from the conserved cysteine through the conserved F or W. Each record gives: J gene, V gene, CDR3 protein.

J: TRBJ2-7
V: TRBV29-1
CDR3: CSVGQGYHEQYF

J: TRBJ1-6
V: TRBV30
CDR3: CAWSGGVNSPLHF

J: TRBJ2-5
V: TRBV5-1
CDR3: CASSLSTTQETQYF

J: TRBJ2-5
V: TRBV27
CDR3: CASSPPGETQYF

J: TRBJ2-7
V: TRBV2
CDR3: CASSPTGYEQYF

J: TRBJ2-7
V: TRBV7-2
CDR3: CASSLAGGQGISYEQYF

J: TRBJ2-7
V: TRBV30
CDR3: CAWSPIGQGTSYEQYF

J: TRBJ2-7
V: TRBV2
CDR3: CASSDRQGSYEQYF

J: TRBJ1-3
V: TRBV9
CDR3: CASGQNSGNTIYF

J: TRBJ2-5
V: TRBV6-5
CDR3: CASSRLAGAGETQYF

J: TRBJ1-1
V: TRBV2
CDR3: CASSTYTEAFF

J: TRBJ2-2
V: TRBV19
CDR3: CASSPRRLATGVGELFF

J: TRBJ2-7
V: TRBV7-9
CDR3: CASSSFQGMSSYEQYF

J: TRBJ1-1
V: TRBV5-1
CDR3: CASSFNGNTEAFF

J: TRBJ1-1
V: TRBV4-2
CDR3: CASSQAPGGLGNTEAFF

J: TRBJ2-2
V: TRBV30
CDR3: CAWSPGLAGELFF

J: TRBJ2-7
V: TRBV6-1
CDR3: CASTSIQGASYEQYF

J: TRBJ1-6
V: TRBV4-3
CDR3: CASSQVGQGYNSPLHF

J: TRBJ2-7
V: TRBV7-6
CDR3: CASSYIAGGNYEQYF

J: TRBJ1-4
V: TRBV30
CDR3: CAWKKGARMTNEKLFF

J: TRBJ2-3
V: TRBV6-4
CDR3: CASSESGERDTQYF

J: TRBJ2-1
V: TRBV19
CDR3: CASHPPGLDSNEQFF

J: TRBJ2-7
V: TRBV29-1
CDR3: CSVDRTGNEQYF

J: TRBJ2-7
V: TRBV19
CDR3: CASSIGTSGYIRPPYEQYF

J: TRBJ1-1
V: TRBV13
CDR3: CASSPRTIGNTEAFF

J: TRBJ2-1
V: TRBV19
CDR3: CASSTRREWDEQFF

J: TRBJ2-7
V: TRBV2
CDR3: CASRHGTVSSYEQYF

J: TRBJ1-5
V: TRBV27
CDR3: CASSLQVSTQPQHF

J: TRBJ1-1
V: TRBV4-2
CDR3: CASSPPTGVTEAFF

J: TRBJ1-2
V: TRBV29-1
CDR3: CSVWGGDRGTYGYTF

J: TRBJ2-1
V: TRBV7-9
CDR3: CASSLGIRGRPYNEQFF

J: TRBJ2-7
V: TRBV6-1
CDR3: CASRLAGESGEQYF

J: TRBJ2-5
V: TRBV11-2
CDR3: CASRTQGGETQYF

J: TRBJ2-1
V: TRBV11-2
CDR3: CARIAGVFSYNEQFF

J: TRBJ2-5
V: TRBV7-6
CDR3: CASSLEGLASQETQYF

J: TRBJ2-7
V: TRBV7-9
CDR3: CASSFPGTGSYEQYF

J: TRBJ2-2
V: TRBV7-9
CDR3: CASSPARRANTGELFF

J: TRBJ2-7
V: TRBV7-8
CDR3: CASSDVSGSITYEQYF

J: TRBJ2-7
V: TRBV7-9
CDR3: CASSVGLAGDEQYF

J: TRBJ1-4
V: TRBV6-1
CDR3: CASSTAGTGYEKLFF

J: TRBJ2-2
V: TRBV4-2
CDR3: CASSQGGEARTTGELFF

J: TRBJ2-7
V: TRBV6-5
CDR3: CASSLRDRGFEQYF

J: TRBJ1-1
V: TRBV7-2
CDR3: CASSSGLSPEAFF

J: TRBJ2-1
V: TRBV7-2
CDR3: CASSASRDFLSQFF

J: TRBJ2-1
V: TRBV6-6
CDR3: CASEARMNSGGFTVF

J: TRBJ1-6
V: TRBV5-4
CDR3: CASSSVNSSLHF

J: TRBJ2-2
V: TRBV19
CDR3: CASSPRTGSTGELFF

J: TRBJ2-3
V: TRBV28
CDR3: CASSSYAGGTDTQYF

J: TRBJ2-7
V: TRBV27
CDR3: CASSLKLSGGAREQYF

J: TRBJ1-1
V: TRBV5-1
CDR3: CASSRGGTTYGMNTEAFF

J: TRBJ2-2
V: TRBV18
CDR3: CASSIWASLTGELFF

J: TRBJ2-7
V: TRBV6-1
CDR3: CASSDQAGGPYEQYF